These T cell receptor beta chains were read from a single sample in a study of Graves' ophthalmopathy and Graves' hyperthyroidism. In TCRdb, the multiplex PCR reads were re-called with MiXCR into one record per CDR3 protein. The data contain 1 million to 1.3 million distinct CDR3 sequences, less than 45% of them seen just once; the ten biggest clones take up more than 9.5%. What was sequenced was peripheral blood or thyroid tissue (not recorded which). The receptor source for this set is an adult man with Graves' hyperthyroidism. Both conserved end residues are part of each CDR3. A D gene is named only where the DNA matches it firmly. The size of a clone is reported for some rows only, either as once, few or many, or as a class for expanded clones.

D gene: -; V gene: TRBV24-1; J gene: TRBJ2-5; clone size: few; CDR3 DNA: TGTGCCACCAGGGCACGGGCCCAAGAGACCCAGTACTTC; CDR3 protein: CATRARAQETQYF
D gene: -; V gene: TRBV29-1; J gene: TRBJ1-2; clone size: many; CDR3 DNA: TGCAGCGTTTCGGGCGGGGTGTTAGACTATGGCTACACCTTC; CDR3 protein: CSVSGGVLDYGYTF
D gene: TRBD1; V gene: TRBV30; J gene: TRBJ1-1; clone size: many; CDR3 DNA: TGTGCCTGGGACAGGGGCGGAGGCACTGAAGCTTTCTTT; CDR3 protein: CAWDRGGGTEAFF
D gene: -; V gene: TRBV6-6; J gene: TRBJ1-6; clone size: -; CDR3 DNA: TGTGCCAGCAGTGACGACAGACCTCATTCACCCCTCCACTTT; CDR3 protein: CASSDDRPHSPLHF
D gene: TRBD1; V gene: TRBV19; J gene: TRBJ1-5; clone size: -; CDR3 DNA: TGTGCCAGTAGCGAGACAGGGAGAGCCCAGCATTTT; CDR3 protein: CASSETGRAQHF
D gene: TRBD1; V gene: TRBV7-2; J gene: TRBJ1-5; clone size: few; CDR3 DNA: TGTGCCAGCAGCTCCCAGGGACAGGGGCCTGGATGGCCCCAGCATTTT; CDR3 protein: CASSSQGQGPGWPQHF
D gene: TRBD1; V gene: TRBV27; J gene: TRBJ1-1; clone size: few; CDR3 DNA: TGTGCCAGCAGTTTATCCGGGGACAGGGCGGGCACTGAAGCTTTCTTT; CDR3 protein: CASSLSGDRAGTEAFF
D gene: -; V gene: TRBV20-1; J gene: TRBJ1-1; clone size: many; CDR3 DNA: TGCAGTGCTAGTATCGAAGCGAGGAACACTGAAGCTTTCTTT; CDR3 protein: CSASIEARNTEAFF
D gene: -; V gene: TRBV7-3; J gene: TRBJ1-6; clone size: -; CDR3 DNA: TGTGCCAGCAGGGAGGGGTTTGATGACTCACCCCTCCACTTT; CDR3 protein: CASREGFDDSPLHF
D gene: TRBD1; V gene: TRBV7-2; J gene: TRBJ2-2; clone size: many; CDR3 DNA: TGTGCCAGCAGCTCGGACAGGGTGGCCGGGGAGCTGTTTTTT; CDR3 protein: CASSSDRVAGELFF
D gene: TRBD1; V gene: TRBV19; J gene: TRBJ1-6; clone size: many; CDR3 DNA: TGTGCCAGTAGCACCGGGACAGGACCTCCTAAATCCCTCCACTTT; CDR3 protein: CASSTGTGPPKSLHF
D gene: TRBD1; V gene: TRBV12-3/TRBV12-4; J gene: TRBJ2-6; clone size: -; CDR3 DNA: TGTGCCAGCAGCCGGACAGGGGGCGGCTCTGGGGCCAACGTCCTGACTTTC; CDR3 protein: CASSRTGGGSGANVLTF
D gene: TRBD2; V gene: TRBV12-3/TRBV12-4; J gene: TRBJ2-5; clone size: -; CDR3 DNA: TGTGCCAGCAGTTACTCCGGCGGGAGAGAGGCCCAGTACTTC; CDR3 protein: CASSYSGGREAQYF
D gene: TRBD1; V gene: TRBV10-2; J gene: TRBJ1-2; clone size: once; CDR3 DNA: TGCGTCAGCACGTTCGGGACAGACTATGAGGGGTACTATGGCTACACCTTC; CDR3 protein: CVSTFGTDYEGYYGYTF
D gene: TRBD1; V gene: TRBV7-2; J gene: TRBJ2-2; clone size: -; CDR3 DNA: TGTGCCAGCACCAAGGGGACAGGGATGATTCTACGGGAGCTGTTTTTT; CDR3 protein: CASTKGTGMILRELFF
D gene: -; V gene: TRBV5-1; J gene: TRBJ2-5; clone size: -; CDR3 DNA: TGCGCCAGCAGTCAACTAGGGAGTAGGCAAGAGACCCAGTACTTC; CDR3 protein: CASSQLGSRQETQYF
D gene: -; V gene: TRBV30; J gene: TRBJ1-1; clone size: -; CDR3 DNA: TGTGCATCGGTAAGGGTGAACACTGAAGCTTTCTTT; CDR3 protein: CASVRVNTEAFF
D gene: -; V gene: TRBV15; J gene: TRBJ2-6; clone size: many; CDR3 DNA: TGTGCCACCAGCAGAGAGAGGGGGTCCGGGGCCAACGTCCTGACTTTC; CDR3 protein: CATSRERGSGANVLTF
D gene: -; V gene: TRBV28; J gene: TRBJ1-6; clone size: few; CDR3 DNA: TGTGCCAGCAGTTTGTGGGGTACTCATTCACCCCTCCACTTT; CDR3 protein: CASSLWGTHSPLHF
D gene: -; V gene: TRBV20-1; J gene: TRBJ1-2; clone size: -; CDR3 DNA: TGCAGTGCTAGGGACAAAGGGGTCGATGGCTACACCTTC; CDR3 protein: CSARDKGVDGYTF
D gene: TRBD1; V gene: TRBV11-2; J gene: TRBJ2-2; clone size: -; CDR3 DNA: TGTGCCAGCAGCTTGGGTACAGGGGGCGTCAACACCGGGGAGCTGTTTTTT; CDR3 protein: CASSLGTGGVNTGELFF
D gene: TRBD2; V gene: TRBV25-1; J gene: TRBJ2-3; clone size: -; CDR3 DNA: TGTGCCAGCAGTGCCGGGACTAGCGGGGTGGGTACGCAGTATTTT; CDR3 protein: CASSAGTSGVGTQYF
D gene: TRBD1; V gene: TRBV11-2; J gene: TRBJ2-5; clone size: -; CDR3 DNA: TGTGCCAGCAGCCCGAGGACAGGGGGCTATTTCGGGGAGACCCAGTACTTC; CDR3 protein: CASSPRTGGYFGETQYF
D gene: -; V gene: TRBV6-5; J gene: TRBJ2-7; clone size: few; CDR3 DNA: TGTGCCAGCAGTTACACCCCAGACTACGAGCAGTACTTC; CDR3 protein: CASSYTPDYEQYF
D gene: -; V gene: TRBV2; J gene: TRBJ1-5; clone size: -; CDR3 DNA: TGTGCCAGCAGCTTACACAGCATGGAGACCCAGCATTTT; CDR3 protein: CASSLHSMETQHF
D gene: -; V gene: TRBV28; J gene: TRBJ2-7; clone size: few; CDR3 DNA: TGTGCCAGCACCTCTCCGGGGACTCTCTACGAGCAGTACTTC; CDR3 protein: CASTSPGTLYEQYF
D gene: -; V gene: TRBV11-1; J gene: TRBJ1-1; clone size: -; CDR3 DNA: TGTGCCAGCACATACATGGGGGGGGGGGTCATGAACACTGAAGCTTTCTTT; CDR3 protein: CASTYMGGGVMNTEAFF
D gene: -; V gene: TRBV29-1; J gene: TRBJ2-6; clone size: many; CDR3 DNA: TGCAGCGTTGGGGGAGCTGGGGCCAACGTCCTGACTTTC; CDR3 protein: CSVGGAGANVLTF
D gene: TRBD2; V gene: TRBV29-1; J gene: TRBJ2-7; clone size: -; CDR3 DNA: TGCAGCGTTGAAGCATACCCTATAGCGGGAGGGGCTTACGAGCAGTACTTC; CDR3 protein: CSVEAYPIAGGAYEQYF
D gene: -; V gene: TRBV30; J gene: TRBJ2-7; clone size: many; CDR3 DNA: TGTGCCTGGACTGCCGGGACTGCGACCTACGAGCAGTACTTC; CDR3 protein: CAWTAGTATYEQYF
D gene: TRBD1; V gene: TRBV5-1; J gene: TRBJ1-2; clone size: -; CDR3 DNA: TGCGCCAGCACCAAGACAGGGGGAAACTATGGCTACACCTTC; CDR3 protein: CASTKTGGNYGYTF
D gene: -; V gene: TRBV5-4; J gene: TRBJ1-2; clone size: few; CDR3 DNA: TGTGCCAGCAGCTTGGTGCGGGGGGCGGATGGCTACACCTTC; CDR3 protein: CASSLVRGADGYTF
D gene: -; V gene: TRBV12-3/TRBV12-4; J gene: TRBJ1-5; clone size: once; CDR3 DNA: TGTGCCAGCACCGCGGGAGGCGGCAATCAGCCCCAGCATTTT; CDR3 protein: CASTAGGGNQPQHF
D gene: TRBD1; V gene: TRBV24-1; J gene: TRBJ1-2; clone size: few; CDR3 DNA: TGTGCCACCAGTAGGACAGGAGATAACTATGGCTACACCTTC; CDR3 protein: CATSRTGDNYGYTF
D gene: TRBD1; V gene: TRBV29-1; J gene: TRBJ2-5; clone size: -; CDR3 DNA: TGCAGCGTACGGACAGGGACCCAGTACTTC; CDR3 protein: CSVRTGTQYF
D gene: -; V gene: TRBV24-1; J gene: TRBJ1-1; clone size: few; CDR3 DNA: TGTGCCACCAGTGATCCCGACGCCGGTTTAGCTTTCTTT; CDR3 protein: CATSDPDAGLAFF
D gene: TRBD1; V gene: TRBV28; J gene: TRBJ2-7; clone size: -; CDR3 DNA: TGTGCCAGCCCCCCAGGATTGGGACAGGGGTCCTACGAGCAGTACTTC; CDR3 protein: CASPPGLGQGSYEQYF
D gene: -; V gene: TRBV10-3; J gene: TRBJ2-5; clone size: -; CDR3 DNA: TGTGCCGTCAGTGAGTCGTTAAGAGAGACCCAGTACTTC; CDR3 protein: CAVSESLRETQYF
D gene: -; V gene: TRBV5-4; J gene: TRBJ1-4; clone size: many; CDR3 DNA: TGTGCCAGCAACCGACCTAATGAAAAACTGTTTTTT; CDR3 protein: CASNRPNEKLFF
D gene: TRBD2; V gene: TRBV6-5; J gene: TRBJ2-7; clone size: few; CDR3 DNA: TGTGCCAGCAGTATAGCGGGAGAGCGCGAGCAGTACTTC; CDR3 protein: CASSIAGEREQYF
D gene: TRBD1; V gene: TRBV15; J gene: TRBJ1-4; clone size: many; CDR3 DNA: TGTGCCACCAGCAGAGCAGGGGGCGTGGGTGAAAAACTGTTTTTT; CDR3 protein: CATSRAGGVGEKLFF
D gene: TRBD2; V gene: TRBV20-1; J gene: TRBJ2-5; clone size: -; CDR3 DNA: TGCAGTGCTAGAGGGAATGCGGGAGCTCAAGAGACCCAGTACTTC; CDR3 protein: CSARGNAGAQETQYF
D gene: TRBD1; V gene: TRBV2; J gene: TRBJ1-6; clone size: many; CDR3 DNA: TGTGCCAGCGGCCCCAGGGGGACGGGGCTAACCCTCCACTTT; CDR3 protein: CASGPRGTGLTLHF
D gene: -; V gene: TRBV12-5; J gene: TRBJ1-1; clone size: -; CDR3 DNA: TGTGCCAGCAGTTTGAAGACAGTTAATTCTGAAGCTTTCTTT; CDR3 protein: CASSLKTVNSEAFF
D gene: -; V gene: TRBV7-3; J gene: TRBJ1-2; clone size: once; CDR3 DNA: TGTGCCAGCAGCCTCCACGGGGGCACATGGGGTGGCTACACCTTC; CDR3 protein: CASSLHGGTWGGYTF
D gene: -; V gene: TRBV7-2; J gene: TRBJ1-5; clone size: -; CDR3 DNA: TGTGCCAGCAGCTTAGTGGTAGTGAAGGCCAATCAGCCCCAGCATTTT; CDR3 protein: CASSLVVVKANQPQHF
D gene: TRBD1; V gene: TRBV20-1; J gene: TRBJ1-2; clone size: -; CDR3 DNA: TGCAGTGCTACTAGGGGGCTCGATGGCTACACCTTC; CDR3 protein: CSATRGLDGYTF
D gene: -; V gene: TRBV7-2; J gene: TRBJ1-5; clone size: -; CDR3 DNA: TGTGCCAGCAGCTTAGTTGGACAATCGCATCAGCCCCAGCATTTT; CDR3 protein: CASSLVGQSHQPQHF
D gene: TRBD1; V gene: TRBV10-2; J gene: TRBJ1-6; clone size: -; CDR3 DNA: TGCGCCAGCAGGGAACAGGGGGTAGCCTCACCCCTCCACTTT; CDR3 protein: CASREQGVASPLHF